These T cell receptor beta chains were read from a single sample in a study of T cells in Graves' hyperthyroidism and ophthalmopathy. In TCRdb, the multiplex PCR reads were re-called with MiXCR into one record per CDR3 protein. This repertoire shows a few hundred thousand distinct CDR3 sequences, 12% to 15% found once; its top ten account for 4% to 6.5%. The sequenced sample was blood. Source of these receptors: a woman under 30 with Graves' hyperthyroidism. Each CDR3 is given without its conserved first and last residue. The order of the fields is J gene, V gene, CDR3 protein.

j_call: TRBJ2-2; v_call: TRBV11-3; cdr3_aa: ASSLGSGSAGELF
j_call: TRBJ2-3; v_call: TRBV20-1; cdr3_aa: SESSGRMTDTQY
j_call: TRBJ2-5; v_call: TRBV7-8; cdr3_aa: ASSPLGGVKETQY
j_call: TRBJ2-7; v_call: TRBV3-1; cdr3_aa: ASRLGTSGASYEQY
j_call: TRBJ1-1; v_call: TRBV6-2/TRBV6-3; cdr3_aa: ASSYPGQTEAF
j_call: TRBJ2-3; v_call: TRBV6-1; cdr3_aa: ASRDRGYTQY
j_call: TRBJ2-7; v_call: TRBV30; cdr3_aa: AWAGAYEQY
j_call: TRBJ2-1; v_call: TRBV7-2; cdr3_aa: ASSLAQVRGGEQF
j_call: TRBJ1-2; v_call: TRBV29-1; cdr3_aa: SVRSIGEQFFGPAVVNYGYT
j_call: TRBJ1-6; v_call: TRBV11-1; cdr3_aa: ASSKQGAPSPLH